This T cell receptor beta chain was captured in a study of blood T cell repertoires in COVID-19. The V gene lost 3 bases and the J gene lost 2 bases, with 7 bases spanning the gap. This CDR3 has 13 amino acids. Germline CDR1 LGHDT, CDR2 YNNKEL (reference sequence). Only in-frame clones appear in the TCRdb table, and some are missing; sequencing was by immunoSEQ multiplex PCR. The data hold around 60,000 clones, with around four fifths observed a single time. Sequences were obtained from peripheral blood. This chain links TRBV3-1 (or the pseudogene TRBV3-2) with TRBJ2-5, with D unresolved. This sequence was found in a man older than 75 with acute or convalescent COVID-19. CDR3 sequence: CASSQPIQETQYF. The CDR3 region has the DNA TGTGCCAGCAGCCAGCCTATACAAGAGACCCAGTACTTC.